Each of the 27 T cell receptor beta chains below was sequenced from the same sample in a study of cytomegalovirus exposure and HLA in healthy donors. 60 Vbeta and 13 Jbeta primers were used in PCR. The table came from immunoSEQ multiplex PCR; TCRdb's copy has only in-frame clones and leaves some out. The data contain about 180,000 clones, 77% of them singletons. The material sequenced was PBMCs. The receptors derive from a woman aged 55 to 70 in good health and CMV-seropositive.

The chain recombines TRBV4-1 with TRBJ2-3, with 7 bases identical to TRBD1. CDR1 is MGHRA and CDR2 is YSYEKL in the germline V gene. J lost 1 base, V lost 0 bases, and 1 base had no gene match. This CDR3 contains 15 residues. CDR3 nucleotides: TGCGCCAGCAGCCAAGACGGGACAGGCACAGATACGCAGTATTTT. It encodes CASSQDGTGTDTQYF.

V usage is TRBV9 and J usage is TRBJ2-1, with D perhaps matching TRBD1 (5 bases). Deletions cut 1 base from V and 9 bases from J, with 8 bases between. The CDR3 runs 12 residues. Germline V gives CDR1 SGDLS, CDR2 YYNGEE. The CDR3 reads CASSVTGFEQFF. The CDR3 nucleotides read TGTGCCAGCAGCGTAACAGGTTTTGAGCAGTTCTTC.

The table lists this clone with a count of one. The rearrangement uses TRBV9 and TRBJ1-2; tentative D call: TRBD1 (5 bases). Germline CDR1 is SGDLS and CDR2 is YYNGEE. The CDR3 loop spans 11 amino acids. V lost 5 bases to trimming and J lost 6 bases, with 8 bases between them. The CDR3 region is CASRRGDGYTF. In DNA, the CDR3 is TGTGCCAGCAGAAGGGGCGATGGCTACACCTTC. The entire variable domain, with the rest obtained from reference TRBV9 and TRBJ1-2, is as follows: DSGVTQTPKHLITATGQRVTLRCSPRSGDLSVYWYQQSLDQGLQFLIQYYNGEERAKGNILERFSAQQFPDLHSELNLSSLELGDSALYFCASRRGDGYTFGSGTRLTVV.

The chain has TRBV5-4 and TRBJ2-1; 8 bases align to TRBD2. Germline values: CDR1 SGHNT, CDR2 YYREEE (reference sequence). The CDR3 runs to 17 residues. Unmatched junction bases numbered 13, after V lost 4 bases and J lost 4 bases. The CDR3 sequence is CASSGRGLSGAYNEQFF. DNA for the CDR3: TGTGCCAGCAGCGGAAGGGGTCTTAGCGGGGCATACAATGAGCAGTTCTTC.

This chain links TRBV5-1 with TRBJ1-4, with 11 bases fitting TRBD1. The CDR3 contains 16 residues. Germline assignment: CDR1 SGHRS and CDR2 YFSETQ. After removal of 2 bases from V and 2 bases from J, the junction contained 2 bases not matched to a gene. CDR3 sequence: CASSLGQGATNEKLFF. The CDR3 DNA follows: TGCGCCAGCAGCTTAGGACAGGGGGCGACTAATGAAAAACTGTTTTTT.

The CDR3 sequence: CASSPAGGPTGELFF. Written as DNA, the CDR3 is TGTGCCAGCAGCCCAGCGGGGGGGCCAACCGGGGAGCTGTTTTTT. The V gene is TRBV7-2, the J gene TRBJ2-2; 10 bases agree with TRBD2. The CDR3 is 15 residues long. Trimming took 5 bases from V and 5 from J; bases not matched to a gene: 5. Per the germline V gene, CDR1 is SGHTA and CDR2 is FQGNSA.

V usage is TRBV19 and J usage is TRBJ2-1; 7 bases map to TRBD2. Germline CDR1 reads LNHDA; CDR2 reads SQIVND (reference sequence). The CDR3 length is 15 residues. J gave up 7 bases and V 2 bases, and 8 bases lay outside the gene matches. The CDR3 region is CASSIKGGGRNEQFF. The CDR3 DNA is TGTGCCAGTAGTATAAAGGGCGGGGGTAGGAATGAGCAGTTCTTC.

The CDR3 spells CASSPETGQSGYTF. CDR3 sequence (DNA): TGTGCCAGCTCACCAGAGACGGGACAGTCTGGCTACACCTTC. The chain joins TRBV18 to TRBJ1-2, with TRBD1 identical over 7 bases. The germline gives CDR1 KGHSH, CDR2 LQKENI. Trimming at V came to 2 bases and at J to 7 bases, leaving 7 bases not matched to a gene. The CDR3 sequence is 14 residues long.

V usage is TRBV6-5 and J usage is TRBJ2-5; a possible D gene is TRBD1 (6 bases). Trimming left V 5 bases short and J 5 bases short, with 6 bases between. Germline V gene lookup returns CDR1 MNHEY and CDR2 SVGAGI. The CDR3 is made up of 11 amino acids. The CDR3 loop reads CASSTGETQYF. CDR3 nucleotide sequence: TGTGCCAGCAGTACAGGGGAGACCCAGTACTTC.

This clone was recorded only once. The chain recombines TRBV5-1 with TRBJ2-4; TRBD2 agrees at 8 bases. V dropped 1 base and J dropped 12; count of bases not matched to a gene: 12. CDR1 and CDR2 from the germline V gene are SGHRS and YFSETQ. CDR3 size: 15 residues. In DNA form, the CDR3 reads TGCGCCAGCAGCTTGTGGGGAAGCGGGGGCGACAGTCAGTACTTC. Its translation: CASSLWGSGGDSQYF.

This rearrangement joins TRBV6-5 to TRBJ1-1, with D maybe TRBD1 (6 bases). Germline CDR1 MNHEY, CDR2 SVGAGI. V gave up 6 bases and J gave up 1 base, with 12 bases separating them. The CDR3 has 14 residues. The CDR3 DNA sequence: TGTGCCAGCAGGAACAGGGCTAAGAACACTGAAGCTTTCTTT. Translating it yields CASRNRAKNTEAFF.

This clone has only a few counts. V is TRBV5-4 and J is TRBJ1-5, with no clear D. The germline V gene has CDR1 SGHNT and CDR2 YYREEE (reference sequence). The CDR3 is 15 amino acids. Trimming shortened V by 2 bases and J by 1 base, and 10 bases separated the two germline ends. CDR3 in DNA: TGTGCCAGCAGCTTAAGCCCGGGGAGCAATCAGCCCCAGCATTTT. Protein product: CASSLSPGSNQPQHF.

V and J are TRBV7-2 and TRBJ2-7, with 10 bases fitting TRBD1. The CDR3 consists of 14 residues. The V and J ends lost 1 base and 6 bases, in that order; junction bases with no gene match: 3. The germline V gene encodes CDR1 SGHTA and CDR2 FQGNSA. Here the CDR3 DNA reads TGTGCCAGCAGCTTAGTTGGACAGGGGGGCGAGCAGTACTTC. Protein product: CASSLVGQGGEQYF. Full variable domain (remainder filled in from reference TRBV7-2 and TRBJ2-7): GAGVSQSPSNKVTEKGKDVELRCDPISGHTALYWYRQSLGQGLEFLIYFQGNSAPDKSGLPSDRFSAERTGGSVSTLTIQRTQQEDSAVYLCASSLVGQGGEQYFGPGTRLTVT.

Here the CDR3 reads CAISDLATGNTEAFF. The CDR3 DNA reads as TGTGCCATCAGTGACCTTGCCACAGGGAACACTGAAGCTTTCTTT. The chain is built from TRBV10-3 and TRBJ1-1, with D possibly TRBD1 on 5 matching bases. CDR1 ENHRY and CDR2 SYGVKD come from the germline V gene. The CDR3 sequence is 15 residues long. V lost 3 bases and J lost 1, with 12 bases in between.

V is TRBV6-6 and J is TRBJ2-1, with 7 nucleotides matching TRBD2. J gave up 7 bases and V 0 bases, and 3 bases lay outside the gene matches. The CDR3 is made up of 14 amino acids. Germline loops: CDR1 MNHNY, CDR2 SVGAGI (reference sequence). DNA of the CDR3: TGTGCCAGCAGTTACTCGGGAGGGTTGAATGAGCAGTTCTTC. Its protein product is CASSYSGGLNEQFF.

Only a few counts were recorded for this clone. CDR3 amino acids: CASSPPTSVAGGKETQYF. The CDR3 nucleotides read TGTGCCAGCTCACCACCTACGTCGGTAGCGGGGGGAAAAGAGACCCAGTACTTC. V gene TRBV18 combines with J gene TRBJ2-5, with 10 positions matching TRBD2. The CDR3 consists of 18 residues. Germline V CDR1 and CDR2: KGHSH, LQKENI. Losses at the gene ends were 0 bases for V and 3 bases for J; bases not matched to a gene: 10.

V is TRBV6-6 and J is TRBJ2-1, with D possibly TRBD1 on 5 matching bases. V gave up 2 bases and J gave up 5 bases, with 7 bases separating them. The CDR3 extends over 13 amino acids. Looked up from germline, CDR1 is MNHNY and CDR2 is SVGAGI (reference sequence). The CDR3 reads CASSYDRHNEQFF. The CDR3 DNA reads TGTGCCAGCAGTTACGACAGACACAATGAGCAGTTCTTC.

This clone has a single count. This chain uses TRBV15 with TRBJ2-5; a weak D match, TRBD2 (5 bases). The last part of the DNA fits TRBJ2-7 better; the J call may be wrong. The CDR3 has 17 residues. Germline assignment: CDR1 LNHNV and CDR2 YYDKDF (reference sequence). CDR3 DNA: TGTGCCACCAGCATATCACCCCCGTCTGGGAGCTCCTACGAGCAGTACTTC. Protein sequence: CATSISPPSGSSYEQYF.

CDR3 nucleotides: TGTGCCAGCAGCTATCCGGGTCCCGGGGAGCTGTTTTTT. Residues: CASSYPGPGELFF. J is TRBJ2-2 and V is TRBV7-9; D remains unclear. Trimming stripped 4 bases from V and 6 bases from J, with 9 bases between. Germline CDR1 and CDR2: SEHNR and FQNEAQ (reference sequence). This CDR3 spans 13 amino acids.

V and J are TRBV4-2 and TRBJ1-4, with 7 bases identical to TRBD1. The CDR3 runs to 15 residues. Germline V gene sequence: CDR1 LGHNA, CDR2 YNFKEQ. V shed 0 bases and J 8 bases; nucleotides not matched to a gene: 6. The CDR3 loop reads CASSQERTGEEKLFF. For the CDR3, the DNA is TGTGCCAGCAGCCAAGAAAGGACAGGAGAAGAAAAACTGTTTTTT.

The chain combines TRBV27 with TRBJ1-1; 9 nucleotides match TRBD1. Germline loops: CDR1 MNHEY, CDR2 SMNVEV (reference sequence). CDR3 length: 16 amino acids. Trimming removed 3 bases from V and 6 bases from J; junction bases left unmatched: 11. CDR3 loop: CASSFLGQGKFSEAFF. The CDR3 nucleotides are TGTGCCAGCAGTTTTCTCGGACAGGGGAAATTTTCTGAAGCTTTCTTT.

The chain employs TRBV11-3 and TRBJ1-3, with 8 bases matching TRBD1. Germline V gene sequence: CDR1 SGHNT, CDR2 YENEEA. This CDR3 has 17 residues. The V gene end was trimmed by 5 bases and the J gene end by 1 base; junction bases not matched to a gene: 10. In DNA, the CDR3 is TGTGCCAGCAGCCCCGGACAGGGACGCGTTTCTGGAAACACCATATATTTT. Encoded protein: CASSPGQGRVSGNTIYF.

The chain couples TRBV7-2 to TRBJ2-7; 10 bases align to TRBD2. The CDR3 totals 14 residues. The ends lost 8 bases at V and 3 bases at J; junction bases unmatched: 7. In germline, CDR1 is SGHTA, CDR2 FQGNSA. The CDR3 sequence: CASASGRVVYEQYF. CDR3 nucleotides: TGTGCCAGCGCCAGCGGGAGGGTAGTCTACGAGCAGTACTTC.

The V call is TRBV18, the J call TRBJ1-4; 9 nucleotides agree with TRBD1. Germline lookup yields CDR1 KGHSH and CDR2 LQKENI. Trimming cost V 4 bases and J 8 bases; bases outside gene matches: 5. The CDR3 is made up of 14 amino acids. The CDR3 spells CASSRDREGEKLFF. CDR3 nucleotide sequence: TGTGCCAGCTCACGGGACAGGGAGGGCGAAAAACTGTTTTTT.

CDR3 sequence: CASSIAGTGLQQYF. DNA for the CDR3: TGTGCCAGTAGTATAGCTGGAACGGGACTCCAGCAGTACTTC. V and J are TRBV19 and TRBJ2-7; D is possibly TRBD2 (6 bases). Germline V gene data show CDR1 as LNHDA and CDR2 as SQIVND (reference sequence). V was pared by 1 base and J by 8 bases, with 15 bases between. The CDR3 is 14 residues long.

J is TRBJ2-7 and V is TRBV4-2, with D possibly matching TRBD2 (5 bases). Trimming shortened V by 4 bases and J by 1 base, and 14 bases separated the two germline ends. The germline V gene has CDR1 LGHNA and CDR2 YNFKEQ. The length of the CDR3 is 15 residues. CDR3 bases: TGTGCCAGCAGCCTCTTCATAACGGGGTCCTACGAGCAGTACTTC. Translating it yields CASSLFITGSYEQYF.

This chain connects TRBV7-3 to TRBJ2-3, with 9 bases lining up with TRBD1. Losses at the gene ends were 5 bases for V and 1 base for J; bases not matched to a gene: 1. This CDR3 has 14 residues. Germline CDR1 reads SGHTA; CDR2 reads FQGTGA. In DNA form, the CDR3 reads TGTGCCAGCAGCAGGGACAGGGGCACAGATACGCAGTATTTT. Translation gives CASSRDRGTDTQYF.